There are a few counts of the clone carrying this T cell receptor beta chain. Antigen unknown. The data stem from a study of blood T cells in healthy people across ages. Broader study findings: Long-lived donors exceeded aged donors in naive CD4+ cells and diversity.

There are 17 residues in the CDR3. CDR1 and CDR2 (germline): ENHRY, SYGVKD. The trim removed 0 bases at V and 10 bases at J, leaving 13 bases unmatched. A second PCR of roughly 7 to 11 cycles used a sample-barcoded 5' primer and a J-beta primer mix. Each CDR3 protein gets one entry after TCRdb re-called the 5' RACE reads with MiXCR. The data show about 800,000 distinct CDR3 sequences, with around a quarter seen just once and under 4.5% held by the top ten. These same data were also listed under a study on T cells of mothers and their children. This second study notes: Amplification in the second PCR used the M1S primer, which added sample barcodes and 2-4 random nucleotides. It was related mother-child pairs that showed slightly higher overlap than unrelated pairs, without reaching significance.

The J gene is TRBJ1-4, the V gene TRBV10-3; 8 nucleotides align to TRBD1. Input material: blood. This sequence was found in a boy between 10 and 17 years old in good health. CDR3 bases: TGTGCCATCAGTGAGTCGATAACGACAGGGGAATTCGGAAAACTGTTTTTT. Amino acid sequence: CAISESITTGEFGKLFF.